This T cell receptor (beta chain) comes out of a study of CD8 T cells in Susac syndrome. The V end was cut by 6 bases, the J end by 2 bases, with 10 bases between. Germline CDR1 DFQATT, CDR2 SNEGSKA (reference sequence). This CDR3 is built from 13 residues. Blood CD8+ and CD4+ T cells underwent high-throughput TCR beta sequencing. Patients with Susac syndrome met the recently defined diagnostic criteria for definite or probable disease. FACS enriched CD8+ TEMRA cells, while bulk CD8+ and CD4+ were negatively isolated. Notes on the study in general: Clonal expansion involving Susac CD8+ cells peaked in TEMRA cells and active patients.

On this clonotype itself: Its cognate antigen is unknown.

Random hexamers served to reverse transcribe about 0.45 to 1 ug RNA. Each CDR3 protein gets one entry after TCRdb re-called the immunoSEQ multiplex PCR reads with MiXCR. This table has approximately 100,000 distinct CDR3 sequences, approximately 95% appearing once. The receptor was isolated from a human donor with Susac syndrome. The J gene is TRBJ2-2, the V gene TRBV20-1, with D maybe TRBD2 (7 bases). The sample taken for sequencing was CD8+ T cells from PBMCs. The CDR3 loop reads CSAGGQNTGELFF. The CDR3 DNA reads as TGCAGTGCCGGGGGGCAAAACACCGGGGAGCTGTTTTTT.